These 16 T cell receptor beta chains were all obtained from the same sample, sequenced in a study of graft-versus-host responses after intestinal transplantation. Some clones are missing from TCRdb's copy, which holds only in-frame ones; the method was immunoSEQ multiplex PCR. The data show about 96,000 clones, with roughly 92% seen just once and roughly 0.31% held by the top ten. These TCRs' antigens remain unknown. The material sequenced was unstimulated CD4+ T cells sorted from spleen or lymph node cells, taken before intestinal transplant. The receptor source for this set is a human donor who received an intestinal transplant.

The chain couples TRBV19 to TRBJ1-5, with TRBD1 identical over 7 bases. The CDR3 is 15 residues long. Losses at the gene ends were 4 bases for V and 1 base for J; bases not matched to a gene: 4. From germline, CDR1 is LNHDA and CDR2 SQIVND (reference sequence). In nucleotides, the CDR3 is TGTGCCAGTAGTAAGGGAGGGGGCAGCAATCAGCCCCAGCATTTT. It is translated as CASSKGGGSNQPQHF. Variable domain in full (rest from reference TRBV19 and TRBJ1-5): DGGITQSPKYLFRKEGQNVTLSCEQNLNHDAMYWYRQDPGQGLRLIYYSQIVNDFQKGDIAEGYSVSREKKESFPLTVTSAQKNPTAFYLCASSKGGGSNQPQHFGDGTRLSIL.

The rearrangement links TRBV6-6 to TRBJ1-4; 7 nucleotides line up with TRBD1. This CDR3 comprises 15 residues. With V trimmed by 6 bases and J by 4 bases, 8 bases remained unmatched. Germline CDR1 is MNHNY and CDR2 is SVGAGI (reference sequence). The CDR3 is CASRRGTAINEKLFF. CDR3 DNA: TGTGCCAGCAGAAGGGGGACAGCGATTAATGAAAAACTGTTTTTT.

This chain joins TRBV6-5 and TRBJ1-2; D unresolved. The CDR3 is 11 amino acids. Looked up from germline, CDR1 is MNHEY and CDR2 is SVGAGI. The ends were cut back, 6 bases at V and 7 bases at J, with 9 bases in the middle. The CDR3 nucleotides are TGTGCCAGCAGCCAATCCGGTGGCTACACCTTC. It specifies CASSQSGGYTF.

The chain uses TRBV5-6 and TRBJ2-5; no definite D call. Germline CDR1 SGHDT, CDR2 YYEEEE. The length of the CDR3 is 14 residues. V gave up 0 bases and J gave up 5 bases, with 11 bases separating them. CDR3 DNA: TGTGCCAGCAGCTTGGACTATCTAAGGGAGACCCAGTACTTC. Amino acids: CASSLDYLRETQYF.

The chain has TRBV5-4 and TRBJ2-2; 7 bases map to TRBD2. The V gene end was trimmed by 2 bases and the J gene end by 3 bases; junction bases not matched to a gene: 10. Germline CDR1 is SGHNT and CDR2 is YYREEE (reference sequence). The length of the CDR3 is 17 residues. Here the CDR3 DNA reads TGTGCCAGCAGCTTTCCCCGGACTAGTTTGGACACCGGGGAGCTGTTTTTT. As protein: CASSFPRTSLDTGELFF.

This chain uses TRBV6-5 with TRBJ1-5; the D is unclear. Trimming took 3 bases from V and 0 from J, leaving 12 bases between them. The CDR3 is 16 residues long. Per the germline V gene, CDR1 is MNHEY and CDR2 is SVGAGI. The CDR3 protein is CASSYSAEYSNQPQHF. CDR3 bases: TGTGCCAGCAGTTATTCTGCGGAGTATAGCAATCAGCCCCAGCATTTT.

V gene TRBV30 combines with J gene TRBJ2-2; D call uncertain. This CDR3 has 12 amino acids. V was shortened by 2 bases and J by 2 bases, with 3 bases between the two germline ends. CDR1 GTSNPN and CDR2 SVGIG come from the germline V gene (reference sequence). CDR3 sequence reads: CAWSRNTGELFF. CDR3 DNA: TGTGCCTGGAGTCGTAACACCGGGGAGCTGTTTTTT.

The genes are TRBV27 and TRBJ2-5; D gene ambiguous. The V end lost 2 bases, the J end lost 1 base, and 8 bases lay between the germline ends. The length of the CDR3 is 14 residues. From germline, CDR1 is MNHEY and CDR2 SMNVEV (reference sequence). The CDR3 protein is CASSLTPFQETQYF. CDR3 DNA sequence: TGTGCCAGCAGTTTAACTCCTTTCCAAGAGACCCAGTACTTC.

The genes are TRBV2 and TRBJ2-7; D unresolved. Germline V lookup: CDR1 SNHLY, CDR2 FYNNEI. This CDR3 contains 12 residues. V shed 6 bases and J shed 0 bases, with 6 bases lying between them. The CDR3 DNA reads TGTGCCAGCAGACCGAACTCCTACGAGCAGTACTTC. Its protein is CASRPNSYEQYF.

The chain is built from TRBV13 and TRBJ2-3, with D possibly matching TRBD2 (6 bases). V was clipped by 5 bases and J by 1 base, with 22 bases between them. Germline CDR1 and CDR2: PRHDT and FYEKMQ (reference sequence). This CDR3 spans 18 amino acids. The CDR3 nucleotides are TGTGCCAGCAGCCCCGCGGGACTCGCCTTCGTTGGCACAGATACGCAGTATTTT. This encodes CASSPAGLAFVGTDTQYF.

The chain couples TRBV30 to TRBJ1-4; D ambiguous. Germline V gives CDR1 GTSNPN, CDR2 SVGIG (reference sequence). The V end was cut by 1 base, the J end by 5 bases, with 5 bases between. The CDR3 runs 12 residues. CDR3 DNA: TGTGCCTGGAGTGGAGGGAATGAAAAACTGTTTTTT. This gives the protein CAWSGGNEKLFF.

This clone was observed once. The CDR3 protein is CSVEDLRTSYGYTF. In DNA form, the CDR3 reads TGCAGCGTTGAAGACCTTCGGACCTCCTATGGCTACACCTTC. The J gene is TRBJ1-2, the V gene TRBV29-1; D gene unclear. Germline CDR1 and CDR2: SQVTM and ANQGSEA. Between the trimmed V and J ends, which lost 0 bases and 4 bases, there was a span of 12 bases. The CDR3 covers 14 residues.

The chain is built from TRBV11-2 and TRBJ2-5; 7 bases are a match to TRBD2. The CDR3 has 17 amino acids. CDR1 and CDR2 from the germline V gene are SGHAT and FQNNGV. V shed 2 bases, J shed 2 bases, and the junction held 11 bases outside the gene matches. The CDR3: CASSLREGPMRQETQYF. In DNA form, the CDR3 reads TGTGCCAGCAGCTTAAGGGAGGGCCCTATGCGACAAGAGACCCAGTACTTC.

The chain employs TRBV19 and TRBJ2-2; weak D call: TRBD2 (7 bases). This CDR3 comprises 12 residues. The V gene lost 3 bases and the J gene lost 9 bases, with 8 bases spanning the gap. The germline gives CDR1 LNHDA, CDR2 SQIVND (reference sequence). CDR3 nucleotides: TGTGCCAGTAGTATCGGGGGGCGGGAGCTGTTTTTT. It yields the protein CASSIGGRELFF.

V gene TRBV30 combines with J gene TRBJ2-3; no clear D. The CDR3 extends over 13 amino acids. Germline assignment: CDR1 GTSNPN and CDR2 SVGIG (reference sequence). Deletions cut 3 bases from V and 2 bases from J, with 9 bases between. The CDR3 sequence: CAWRRMSTDTQYF. The CDR3 DNA follows: TGTGCCTGGAGAAGGATGTCCACAGATACGCAGTATTTT.

The chain joins TRBV6-6 to TRBJ1-5; D gene uncertain. Trimming pared 6 bases from V and 6 bases from J, leaving 12 bases between. The CDR3 extends over 13 amino acids. Germline CDR1 MNHNY, CDR2 SVGAGI (reference sequence). The CDR3 region has the DNA TGTGCCAGCAGCACCTCCGAAGGTCAGCCCCAGCATTTT. Translated: CASSTSEGQPQHF.